The present T cell receptor (beta chain) was sequenced within a study of blood T cell repertoires in COVID-19. Background on the study: Samples taken during acute and convalescent COVID-19 were collected in the United States, Italy and Spain. Sample material is recorded as cDNA or gDNA derived from T cells, B-cell-depleted T cells, or PBMCs.

In the original processing: Scientists estimated how many nucleated cells there were by amplifying reference gene primers. TCRdb's table, derived via immunoSEQ multiplex PCR, lists solely in-frame clones and lacks some. V and J calls plus clone size are reproduced from that table; the DNA served to infer D and trimming. The sample comprises roughly 90,000 clones, 65% to 85% of which are singletons, and 31% rests with the top ten. This CDR3 is built from 15 residues. Germline V lookup: CDR1 MNHEY, CDR2 SVGAGI. The V segment lost 0 bases and the J segment 6 bases; nucleotides outside the gene matches: 3.

The J gene is TRBJ2-3, the V gene TRBV6-5, with 10 bases identical to TRBD1. The sequenced sample was peripheral blood. This sequence originates from a woman of 80 years or more with active or convalescent COVID-19. In DNA, the CDR3 is TGTGCCAGCAGTTACTCGCCGGGACAGGGGGATACGCAGTATTTT. It yields the protein CASSYSPGQGDTQYF.